This T cell receptor beta chain was captured by sequencing in a study of blood T cells in healthy people across ages (dated by TCRdb to between 2014 and 2017). A note on the overall study: In model experiments, template switching captured about one uniquely barcoded TCR beta cDNA molecule for every two T cells. The study measured age-related changes in TCR beta repertoire diversity using deep sequencing normalized with unique cDNA molecular identifiers. The donors were split into four age groups: young (average about 15 years), middle-aged (roughly 42), aged (around 67) and long-lived (roughly 88). For two donors (one aged 18 to 30 and one aged 80 or older), the study analyzed two additional independent replicas of 1 million unique cDNA reads from the same blood draw.

Libraries came from 5' RACE. The run used an Illumina HiSeq 2500. A second PCR of roughly 7 to 11 cycles was performed with a sample-barcoded 5' primer and a J-beta primer mix. Each TCR beta cDNA molecule received a unique molecular identifier from a template-switch 5' adaptor carrying 12 random nucleotides. At least 3 million CDR3-containing paired-end reads were obtained from each sample. First-strand cDNA was synthesized from all RNA with the Mint cDNA synthesis kit, primed by a TRBC-specific oligonucleotide. Following uracil-DNA glycosylase treatment, a first 18-cycle PCR with universal primers M1SS and BC2_uni_R was performed on all cDNA. Per the authors' processing: For normalization, 1 million high-quality reads were randomly selected from each sample, with every read carrying a distinct molecular identifier. Instead of being binned into consensus sequences, reads that shared molecular identifiers were thrown out. MiTCR, run with a Q25 quality threshold and the strictest error-elimination algorithm, handled CDR3 identification, clonotype clustering and error correction. A nonparametric unseen species model with Euler transformation was used to estimate lower-bound total TCR beta diversity. TCRdb's own reprocessing of the public reads used fastp at Q25 and MiXCR and kept productive beta chains. Every CDR3 protein is listed once, alongside the most common genes and DNA of its rows. These V and J calls originate from TCRdb's pipeline instead of the authors' own analysis. This sample has approximately 580,000 distinct CDR3 sequences in its table, and 24% of those were observed once. The ten largest clonotypes hold around 10% of the sample.

The germline V gene yields MDHEN for CDR1 and SYDVKM for CDR2. The V and J ends are trimmed by 2 bases and 4 bases, leaving 17 bases between them. The CDR3 goes from the cysteine to the phenylalanine over 16 residues. Solely the CDR3 DNA is kept, with 48 bases framed from the first base. Turning to this clonotype: The clone's antigen remains unknown. Base qualities are not at hand, and no much larger clone is one base apart.

Systemically healthy Caucasian individuals from Russia, some 36 in total and aged about 6 to 90 years, were included as donors. Ten milliliters of peripheral blood were drawn from each donor into EDTA-treated Vacutainer tubes. Ficoll-Paque density-gradient centrifugation was used to isolate PBMCs, with at least 6 million per sample. Trizol reagent was used to extract total RNA from the PBMCs, yielding at least 6 micrograms per sample. Naive CD45RAhigh/CD27high T cell percentages were measured by flow cytometry on a PBMC aliquot from every donor. Findings and caveats that apply to the study as a whole: Estimates of total diversity from one million sequenced T cells were regarded as lower bounds and underestimates. Observed TCR beta diversity per million T cells fell roughly linearly with age, and a significant reduction was already apparent by age about 43. Observed TCR beta diversity correlated strongly with the percentage of naive T cells measured by flow cytometry. The CMV infection status of donors was not known, potentially confounding age-related changes in expanded clonotypes. Compared with the aged group, the long-lived group had more naive CD4+ T cells, fewer expanded clones and increased TCR diversity, a pattern suggesting age selection. Bulk unsorted PBMC profiling prevented conclusive comparison of naive and antigen-experienced compartments.

These data are also associated with another study on T cells of mothers and their children. As the second paper documents: Nine systemically healthy Caucasian individuals, comprising three mothers and their six children, were included as donors. cDNA synthesis consumed the entire amount of extracted RNA, loaded at about 1.5 ug RNA in each 15 ul reaction. In the second PCR, the M1S primer added sample barcodes and 2-4 random nucleotides. Over 8 million TCR beta CDR3 reads were obtained for each mother, and approximately 3 million reads were obtained for each child. Thymic selection shapes the output of TCR recombination in a similar way in related and unrelated pairs, and inherited differences have a minor effect. Normalized repertoire overlap in related mother-child pairs was always slightly higher than in unrelated mother-child pairs, but the difference was never significant. No persistent microchimeric T cell clones were detected, at a sensitivity of about 100 clones per million clonotypes. In the study, deep NGS was used to compare the TCR beta repertoires of mothers and children, and features distinguishing related mother-child pairs from unrelated individuals were sought. On average, the children were roughly 11 +/- 4 years old, while the mothers were about 40 +/- 4 years old. After adapter ligation with NEBNext reagents, the libraries were sequenced on Illumina HiSeq 2000 with 100+100 nt paired-end reads. To prevent cross-contamination, the mother and child libraries were prepared a month apart and were sequenced in separate runs. Each donor had between roughly 500,000 and 2,100,000 distinct TCR beta clonotypes identified. Naive TCR beta clonotypes were estimated from low-frequency clonotypes matched to each donor's FACS-determined naive share, without sorting.

Sequenced input: blood. This TCR was sampled from a boy between 5 and 17 years old in good health. The rearranged segments are TRBV28 and TRBJ1-2; TRBD1 is a weak D gene call, 6 bases matching. The nucleotide sequence reads as follows: TGTGCCAGCAGTTTAAGAATGGCCCCACAGGGCTATGGCTACACCTTC. Its coded protein is CASSLRMAPQGYGYTF.